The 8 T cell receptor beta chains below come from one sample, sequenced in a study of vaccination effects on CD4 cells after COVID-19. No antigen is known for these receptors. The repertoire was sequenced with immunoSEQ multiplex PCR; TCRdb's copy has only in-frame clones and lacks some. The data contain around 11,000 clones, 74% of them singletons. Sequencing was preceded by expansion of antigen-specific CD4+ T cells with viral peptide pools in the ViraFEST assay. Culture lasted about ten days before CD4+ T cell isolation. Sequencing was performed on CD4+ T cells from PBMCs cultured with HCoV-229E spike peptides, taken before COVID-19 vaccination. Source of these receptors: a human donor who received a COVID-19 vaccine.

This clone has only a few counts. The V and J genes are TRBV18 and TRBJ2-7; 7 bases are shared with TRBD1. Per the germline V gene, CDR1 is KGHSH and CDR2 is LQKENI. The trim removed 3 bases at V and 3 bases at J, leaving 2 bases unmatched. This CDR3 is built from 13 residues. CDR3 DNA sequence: TGTGCCAGCTCACCGGGACAGAACTACGAGCAGTACTTC. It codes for CASSPGQNYEQYF.

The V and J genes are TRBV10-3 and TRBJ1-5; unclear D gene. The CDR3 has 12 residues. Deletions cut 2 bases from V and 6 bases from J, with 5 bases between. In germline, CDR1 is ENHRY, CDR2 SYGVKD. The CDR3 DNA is TGTGCCATCAGTGAGGTAGGTCAGCCCCAGCATTTT. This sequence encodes CAISEVGQPQHF.

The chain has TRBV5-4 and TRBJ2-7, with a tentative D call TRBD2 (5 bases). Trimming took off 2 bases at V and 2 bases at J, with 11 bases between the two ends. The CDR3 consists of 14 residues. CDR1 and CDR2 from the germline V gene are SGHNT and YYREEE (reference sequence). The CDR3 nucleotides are TGTGCCAGCAGCTTACAGTGGGAGCCCTACGAGCAGTACTTC. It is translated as CASSLQWEPYEQYF.

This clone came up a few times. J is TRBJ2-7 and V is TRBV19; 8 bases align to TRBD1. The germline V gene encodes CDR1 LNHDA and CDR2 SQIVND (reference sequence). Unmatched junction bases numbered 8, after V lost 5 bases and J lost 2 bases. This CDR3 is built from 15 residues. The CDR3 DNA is TGTGCCAGTAGTGTCACCTACAGGGGGACCTACGAGCAGTACTTC. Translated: CASSVTYRGTYEQYF.

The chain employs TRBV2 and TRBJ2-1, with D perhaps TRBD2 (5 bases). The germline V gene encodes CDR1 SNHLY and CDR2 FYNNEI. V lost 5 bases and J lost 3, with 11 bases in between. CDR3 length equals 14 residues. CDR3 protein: CASSRTSGYNEQFF. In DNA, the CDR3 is TGTGCCAGCAGTAGAACCAGCGGCTACAATGAGCAGTTCTTC. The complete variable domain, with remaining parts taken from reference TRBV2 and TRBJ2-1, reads EPEVTQTPSHQVTQMGQEVILRCVPISNHLYFYWYRQILGQKVEFLVSFYNNEISEKSEIFDDQFSVERPDGSNFTLKIRSTKLEDSAMYFCASSRTSGYNEQFFGPGTRLTVL.

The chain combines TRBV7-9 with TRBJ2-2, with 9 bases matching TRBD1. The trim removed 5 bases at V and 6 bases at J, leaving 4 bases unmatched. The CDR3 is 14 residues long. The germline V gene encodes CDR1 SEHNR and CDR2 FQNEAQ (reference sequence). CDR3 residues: CASSRRQGAGELFF. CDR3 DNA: TGTGCCAGCAGCCGTCGACAGGGGGCCGGGGAGCTGTTTTTT.

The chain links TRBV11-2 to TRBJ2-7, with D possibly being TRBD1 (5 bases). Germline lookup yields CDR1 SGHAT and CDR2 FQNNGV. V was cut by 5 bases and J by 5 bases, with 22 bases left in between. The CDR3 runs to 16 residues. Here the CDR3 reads CASSPRGSGKLHEQYF. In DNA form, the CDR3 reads TGTGCCAGCAGCCCTAGGGGTTCAGGGAAACTCCACGAGCAGTACTTC.

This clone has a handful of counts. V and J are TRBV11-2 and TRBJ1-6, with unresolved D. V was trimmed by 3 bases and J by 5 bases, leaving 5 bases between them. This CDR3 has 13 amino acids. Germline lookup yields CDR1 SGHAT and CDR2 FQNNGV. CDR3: CASSFRNNSPLHF. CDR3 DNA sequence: TGTGCCAGCAGCTTTAGGAATAATTCACCCCTCCACTTT.